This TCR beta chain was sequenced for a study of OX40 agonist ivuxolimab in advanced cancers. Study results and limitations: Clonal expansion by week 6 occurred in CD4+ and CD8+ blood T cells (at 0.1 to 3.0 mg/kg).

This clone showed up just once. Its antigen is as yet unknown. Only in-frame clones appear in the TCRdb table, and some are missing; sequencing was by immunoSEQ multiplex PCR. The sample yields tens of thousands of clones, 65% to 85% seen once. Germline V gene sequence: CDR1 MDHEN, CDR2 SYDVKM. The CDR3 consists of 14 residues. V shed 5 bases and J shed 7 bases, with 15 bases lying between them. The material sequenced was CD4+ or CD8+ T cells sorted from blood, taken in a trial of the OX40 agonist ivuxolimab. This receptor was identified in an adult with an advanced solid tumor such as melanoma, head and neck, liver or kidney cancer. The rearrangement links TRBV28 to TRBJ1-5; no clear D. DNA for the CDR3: TGTGCCAGCAGTCTCGGGTCAGGCGAACAGCCCCAGCATTTT. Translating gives CASSLGSGEQPQHF.